These 27 T cell receptor beta chains were all obtained from the same sample, sequenced in a study of CD8 T cells in ankylosing spondylitis. TCRdb used MiXCR to reprocess the 5' RACE reads, holding one entry per CDR3 protein. The sample shows 300,000 to 400,000 distinct CDR3 sequences, approximately 22% of them seen only once. The sample consisted of blood, either unsorted or a sorted T cell fraction (not recorded which). All receptors come from a male donor with ankylosing spondylitis or in good health (not recorded which).

The rearrangement links TRBV6-4 to TRBJ2-1, with D maybe TRBD2 (7 bases). V lost 3 bases, J lost 6 bases, and 18 bases lay in between. The CDR3 contains 16 residues. CDR1 is MRHNA and CDR2 is SNTAGT in the germline V gene. For the CDR3, the DNA is TGTGCCAGCAGTGATGCCGAGGGGGGGGCAAGCAATGAGCAGTTCTTC. Encoded protein: CASSDAEGGASNEQFF.

This sequence joins TRBV11-2 and TRBJ2-1; the match to TRBD2 covers 10 bases. Per germline, CDR1 SGHAT and CDR2 FQNNGV. This CDR3 is built from 16 residues. The ends lost 3 bases at V and 8 bases at J; junction bases unmatched: 10. The CDR3 nucleotides read TGTGCCAGCAGCTTTATAGGGGGGACTAGCGTCGATGAGCAGTTCTTC. Encoded protein: CASSFIGGTSVDEQFF.

This clonotype showed up just once. The chain recombines TRBV13 with TRBJ2-4; 10 positions agree with TRBD1. From germline, CDR1 is PRHDT and CDR2 FYEKMQ (reference sequence). J lost 13 bases, V lost 0 bases, and 9 bases had no gene match. CDR3 length: 15 residues. The CDR3 sequence is CASSLGYETGGVQYF. For the CDR3, the DNA is TGTGCCAGCAGCTTAGGATACGAGACAGGGGGCGTCCAGTACTTC.

J is TRBJ2-7 and V is TRBV20-1; a weak D match, TRBD1 (5 bases). CDR1 and CDR2 from the germline V gene are DFQATT and SNEGSKA (reference sequence). Trimming took off 3 bases at V and 0 bases at J, with 9 bases between the two ends. CDR3 length: 13 amino acids. CDR3 loop: CSASTGYSYEQYF. DNA of the CDR3: TGCAGTGCTAGCACAGGCTACTCCTACGAGCAGTACTTC.

The chain uses TRBV7-2 and TRBJ2-5; TRBD2 agrees at 7 bases. The junction had 12 bases not matched to a gene; V was cut back by 2 bases and J by 0 bases. Germline V CDR1 and CDR2: SGHTA, FQGNSA. The CDR3 loop spans 18 amino acids. CDR3 in DNA: TGTGCCAGCAGCTTATCGGTTATTGGGACTAAGTACCAAGAGACCCAGTACTTC. Translation: CASSLSVIGTKYQETQYF.

The rearrangement joins TRBV7-6 to TRBJ2-6, with 7 bases lining up with TRBD1. Germline assignment: CDR1 SGHVS and CDR2 FNYEAQ. V lost 0 bases, J lost 0 bases, and 5 bases stayed unmatched. This CDR3 contains 18 residues. Here the CDR3 reads CASSLAGQELSGANVLTF. Here the CDR3 DNA reads TGTGCCAGCAGCTTAGCCGGACAGGAGCTCTCTGGGGCCAACGTCCTGACTTTC.

The V call is TRBV7-9, the J call TRBJ2-1; 8 bases agree with TRBD2. Germline lookup yields CDR1 SEHNR and CDR2 FQNEAQ (reference sequence). V shed 5 bases and J 3 bases; nucleotides not matched to a gene: 6. The CDR3 length is 15 residues. The CDR3 loop is CASSRERGRYNEQFF. The DNA of the CDR3 is TGTGCCAGCAGCAGGGAGCGGGGGCGCTACAATGAGCAGTTCTTC.

Written as DNA, the CDR3 is TGTGCCAGCAGTTTTCGGGACAGCTACAATGAGCAGTTCTTC. This sequence encodes CASSFRDSYNEQFF. The chain joins TRBV12-3 or TRBV12-4 to TRBJ2-1, with 7 bases that match TRBD1. With V trimmed by 3 bases and J by 3 bases, 2 bases remained unmatched. The CDR3 has 14 amino acids.

This clonotype was recorded a few times. The chain couples TRBV4-1 to TRBJ1-1; D not resolved. Trimming removed 0 bases from V and 8 bases from J, with 10 bases in between. Germline V gives CDR1 MGHRA, CDR2 YSYEKL. The CDR3 runs to 13 residues. CDR3 coding DNA: TGCGCCAGCAGCCAAGATGGAAGGGTGGAAGCTTTCTTT. Protein sequence: CASSQDGRVEAFF.

The rearrangement links TRBV25-1 to TRBJ2-3; 8 bases map to TRBD2. Germline lookup yields CDR1 MGHDK and CDR2 SYGVNS. The V gene end was trimmed by 7 bases and the J gene end by 7 bases; junction bases not matched to a gene: 10. The CDR3 has 14 residues. CDR3 sequence reads: CASTSGLAGNTQYF. In DNA, the CDR3 is TGTGCCAGCACCTCGGGGCTAGCGGGTAATACGCAGTATTTT.

The J gene is TRBJ2-7, the V gene TRBV30; D is perhaps TRBD1 or TRBD2 (6 bases each). Trimming took off 0 bases at V and 6 bases at J, with 9 bases between the two ends. Looked up from germline, CDR1 is GTSNPN and CDR2 is SVGIG (reference sequence). There are 12 residues in the CDR3. The CDR3 sequence is CAWSVGGLEQYF. CDR3 DNA: TGTGCCTGGAGTGTAGGGGGGCTCGAGCAGTACTTC.

This clonotype was observed a handful of times. This chain joins TRBV9 and TRBJ2-3; 8 bases are shared with TRBD1. V trimming: 3 bases; J trimming: 10 bases; junction bases outside the gene matches: 4. The CDR3 sequence is 12 residues long. From germline, CDR1 is SGDLS and CDR2 YYNGEE. This chain's CDR3 is CASSGQGAAQYF. The CDR3 DNA reads as TGTGCCAGCAGCGGCCAGGGGGCGGCGCAGTATTTT.

This rearrangement joins TRBV29-1 to TRBJ2-7, with D perhaps matching TRBD1 (6 bases). V lost 6 bases to trimming and J lost 1 base, with 13 bases between them. This CDR3 has 13 amino acids. Per germline, CDR1 SQVTM and CDR2 ANQGSEA. The CDR3 sequence: CSVGDRTSYEQYF. The CDR3 DNA reads TGCAGCGTCGGTGACAGGACATCCTACGAGCAGTACTTC.

The V call is TRBV18, the J call TRBJ2-2; D gene ambiguous. The V end was cut by 3 bases, the J end by 2 bases, with 16 bases between. CDR1 is KGHSH and CDR2 is LQKENI in the germline V gene. This CDR3 is 17 amino acids long. The CDR3, as DNA: TGTGCCAGCTCACCCACGCCTTCGTTGGGAAACACCGGGGAGCTGTTTTTT. Amino acid sequence: CASSPTPSLGNTGELFF.

The chain employs TRBV27 and TRBJ2-7; 7 bases agree with TRBD1. Germline CDR1 MNHEY, CDR2 SMNVEV (reference sequence). V shed 4 bases, J shed 5 bases, and the junction held 5 bases outside the gene matches. The CDR3 extends over 13 amino acids. The CDR3 DNA follows: TGTGCCAGCAGTTGGACAGGAACCCACGAGCAGTACTTC. The encoded protein is CASSWTGTHEQYF.

The rearrangement uses TRBV12-3 or TRBV12-4 and TRBJ1-1; 8 bases are a match to TRBD1. The CDR3 sequence is 18 residues long. The V and J ends lost 2 bases and 5 bases, in that order; junction bases with no gene match: 16. Here the CDR3 reads CASSLPLSISTGETEAFF. CDR3 bases: TGTGCCAGCAGTTTACCCCTCTCGATTTCGACAGGGGAGACTGAAGCTTTCTTT.

This clonotype turned up a few times. V is TRBV12-3 or TRBV12-4 and J is TRBJ2-5; no reliable D call. Trimming shortened V by 3 bases and J by 1 base, and 12 bases separated the two germline ends. The CDR3 spans 15 residues. The CDR3 loop is CASSLRPRTQETQYF. The CDR3, as DNA: TGTGCCAGCAGTTTGAGGCCGCGGACCCAAGAGACCCAGTACTTC.

The sample holds a few counts of this clonotype. V gene TRBV4-1 combines with J gene TRBJ2-5; D is unresolved. The CDR3 is 15 amino acids. With 5 bases removed from V and 4 bases from J, the gap between germline ends came to 17 bases. The germline gives CDR1 MGHRA, CDR2 YSYEKL. DNA of the CDR3: TGCGCCAGCAGCAACGGTCCCCAGATGCGAGAGACCCAGTACTTC. It encodes CASSNGPQMRETQYF.

The V gene is TRBV4-1, the J gene TRBJ2-7, with a tentative D call TRBD1 (5 bases). The CDR3 covers 14 residues. V was pared by 3 bases and J by 1 base, with 10 bases between. CDR1 MGHRA and CDR2 YSYEKL come from the germline V gene. This CDR3 reads CASSQTDTSYEQYF. CDR3 nucleotides: TGCGCCAGCAGCCAGACAGACACGTCCTACGAGCAGTACTTC.

This clonotype was picked up a small number of times. The chain combines TRBV6-1 with TRBJ2-7, with 8 bases fitting TRBD1. This CDR3 has 14 residues. Germline loops: CDR1 MNHNS, CDR2 SASEGT. Trimming removed 2 bases from V and 1 base from J; junction bases left unmatched: 1. The DNA of the CDR3 is TGTGCCAGCAGTGAAACAGGGGGGTCCTACGAGCAGTACTTC. It is translated as CASSETGGSYEQYF.

The chain joins TRBV9 to TRBJ2-2, with D perhaps TRBD2 (6 bases). V shed 0 bases and J shed 3 bases, with 9 bases lying between them. This CDR3 spans 15 amino acids. Germline V CDR1 and CDR2: SGDLS, YYNGEE. In nucleotides, the CDR3 is TGTGCCAGCAGCGTAGGCGGGGACTACACCGGGGAGCTGTTTTTT. Translating it yields CASSVGGDYTGELFF.

This clonotype turned up a few times. The chain links TRBV12-3 or TRBV12-4 to TRBJ2-1; 11 nucleotides agree with TRBD1. Trimming at V came to 6 bases and at J to 4 bases, leaving 5 bases not matched to a gene. CDR3 length equals 15 residues. For the CDR3, the DNA is TGTGCCAGCAGCCGGGGACAGGGGGGGTACAATGAGCAGTTCTTC. It codes for CASSRGQGGYNEQFF.

The rearrangement joins TRBV9 to TRBJ2-7; no clear D gene. The germline V gene encodes CDR1 SGDLS and CDR2 YYNGEE. V lost 0 bases and J lost 0, with 10 bases in between. The CDR3 has 15 amino acids. CDR3 nucleotides: TGTGCCAGCAGCGTAGGGGCAGGTAACTCCTACGAGCAGTACTTC. As protein: CASSVGAGNSYEQYF.

The chain links TRBV12-3 or TRBV12-4 to TRBJ2-1; D is unresolved. Trimming removed 1 base at V and 6 bases at J, with 10 bases between. The CDR3 is 14 residues long. Here the CDR3 DNA reads TGTGCCAGCAGTTTAGAAGTGGGTTCCAATGAGCAGTTCTTC. Translated, it gives CASSLEVGSNEQFF.

The table lists this clonotype with many counts. Relative to the germline gene, one junction end is altered; a read error may explain this. The chain joins TRBV5-1 to TRBJ2-7; 11 nucleotides match TRBD2. The CDR3 has 14 amino acids. The germline CDR1 and CDR2 sequences are SGHRS and YFSETQ. CDR3 DNA: TGTGCCAGCAGCTTAGCGGGGGGGCACTACGAGCAGTACTTC. Translated: CASSLAGGHYEQYF.

This clonotype occurred a few times. The V and J genes are TRBV29-1 and TRBJ2-7; TRBD1 matches 9 bases. The germline V gene has CDR1 SQVTM and CDR2 ANQGSEA. The CDR3 extends over 13 amino acids. J lost 0 bases, V lost 6 bases, and 3 bases had no gene match. CDR3 bases: TGCAGCGTCGGACAGGGGCTCTCCTACGAGCAGTACTTC. This encodes CSVGQGLSYEQYF.

V gene TRBV20-1 combines with J gene TRBJ2-3, with D perhaps matching TRBD1 (5 bases). Germline CDR1 DFQATT, CDR2 SNEGSKA (reference sequence). CDR3 length: 16 amino acids. V was pared by 0 bases and J by 6 bases, with 19 bases between. The CDR3 is CSARDLDLGVWDTQYF. In DNA form, the CDR3 reads TGCAGTGCTAGAGATCTGGATCTAGGGGTGTGGGATACGCAGTATTTT.